The T cell receptor beta chain under discussion was sequenced for a study of blood T cell repertoires in COVID-19. Study background: Acute and convalescent COVID-19 samples came from the United States, Italy and Spain.

The CDR3 spans 12 residues. V gave up 4 bases and J gave up 3 bases, with 7 bases separating them. Germline assignment: CDR1 SGHRS and CDR2 YFSETQ. Method: immunoSEQ multiplex PCR; TCRdb's copy keeps in-frame clones and lacks some. The repertoire holds about 240,000 clones, under 90% seen once, with around 3.3% in the top ten. The sample consisted of PBMCs or T cells enriched from blood (not recorded which). This clonotype was obtained from a woman aged 35 to 49 who had been exposed to COVID-19. V usage is TRBV5-1 and J usage is TRBJ1-1; D is ambiguous. Here the CDR3 DNA reads TGCGCCAGCAGCCCCGGGGACACTGAAGCTTTCTTT. As protein: CASSPGDTEAFF.